This TCR beta chain is from a study of human T cells and chemical hapten exposure. Documented time point: patch test 1, 2 weeks after DPC sensitization. Specified treatment: therapeutic diphenylcyclopropenone sensitization with weekly scalp DPC. This CDR3 is 15 amino acids long. V was trimmed by 7 bases and J by 3 bases, leaving 15 bases between them. TCRdb used MiXCR to reprocess the RACE reads, holding one entry per CDR3 protein. The table lists 180,000 or so distinct CDR3 sequences, around 22% of them singletons. The clonotype was recovered from a woman aged 50 to 65 with alopecia areata. Some clones in this sample may be carry-over from other donors' samples. This chain connects TRBV12-3 or TRBV12-4 to TRBJ1-4; D perhaps matches TRBD1 (6 bases). The material sequenced was whole blood, taken in connection with sensitization to the hapten diphenylcyclopropenone (DPC). CDR3 DNA: TGTGCCAGCAATCGGGAGGGGGGCCCTAATGAAAAACTGTTTTTT. Its translation: CASNREGGPNEKLFF.